These 24 T cell receptor beta chains came from one sample sequenced in a study of cytomegalovirus exposure and HLA in healthy donors. The PCR ran on 60 Vbeta and 13 Jbeta primers. Here immunoSEQ multiplex PCR was the method, and the copy in TCRdb shows in-frame clones only, minus some. The sample includes 110,000 or so clones, 70% to 80% of them seen just once. Sequencing input: PBMCs. The receptors here all came from a man aged 25 to 40 in good health and CMV-seronegative.

The V gene is TRBV13, the J gene TRBJ1-2; D may be TRBD1 (6 bases). This CDR3 is 15 amino acids long. Germline values: CDR1 PRHDT, CDR2 FYEKMQ (reference sequence). V dropped 5 bases and J dropped 4 bases, with 17 bases sitting between them. The CDR3 here is CASSLPLTGSYGYTF. CDR3 DNA sequence: TGTGCCAGCAGCCTCCCACTAACAGGGAGCTATGGCTACACCTTC.

The rearrangement links TRBV6-5 to TRBJ1-1; no clear D. The CDR3 is made up of 14 amino acids. V was shortened by 10 bases and J by 1 base, with 16 bases between the two germline ends. The germline CDR1 and CDR2 sequences are MNHEY and SVGAGI. The CDR3 loop is CATAPTGGNTEAFF. The CDR3 region has the DNA TGTGCCACGGCCCCCACGGGAGGGAACACTGAAGCTTTCTTT.

This clone was seen just once. The rearrangement uses TRBV19 and TRBJ2-1; 14 bases agree with TRBD2. Unmatched junction bases numbered 6, after V lost 4 bases and J lost 7 bases. The CDR3 has 16 amino acids. Germline V gene data show CDR1 as LNHDA and CDR2 as SQIVND (reference sequence). This CDR3 reads CASSTGLAGGRNEQFF. CDR3 in DNA: TGTGCCAGTAGTACCGGACTAGCGGGGGGTAGGAATGAGCAGTTCTTC.

This sequence joins TRBV4-1 and TRBJ1-4, with TRBD1 matching over 7 bases. The V gene's germline CDR1 is MGHRA and CDR2 YSYEKL. J lost 0 bases, V lost 7 bases, and 8 bases had no gene match. The CDR3 is 16 residues long. The CDR3 loop is CASNSDRDATNEKLFF. Written as DNA, the CDR3 is TGCGCCAGCAACTCCGACAGGGACGCAACTAATGAAAAACTGTTTTTT.

This clone has only a few counts. In DNA form, the CDR3 reads TGTGCCACCGATCAGCCCCAGCATTTT. Translating it yields CATDQPQHF. This rearrangement joins TRBV6-1 to TRBJ1-5; D gene unclear. CDR3 size: 9 residues. Looked up from germline, CDR1 is MNHNS and CDR2 is SASEGT. Trimming removed 10 bases at V and 5 bases at J, with 3 bases between.

This clone showed up just a few times. The chain has TRBV6-6 and TRBJ1-5; unclear D gene. The CDR3 has 14 amino acids. Germline-derived CDR1 and CDR2 are MNHNY and SVGAGI (reference sequence). Trimming took off 6 bases at V and 9 bases at J, with 18 bases between the two ends. The CDR3 loop reads CASSSTSPAGPQHF. The CDR3 DNA follows: TGTGCCAGCAGCTCGACATCGCCAGCGGGGCCCCAGCATTTT.

The CDR3 is CASSLWQGGNQPQHF. The CDR3 bases are TGTGCCAGCAGTTTATGGCAGGGAGGAAATCAGCCCCAGCATTTT. The rearrangement joins TRBV28 to TRBJ1-5, with D possibly TRBD1 on 5 matching bases. V was clipped by 0 bases and J by 4 bases, with 10 bases between them. Germline-derived CDR1 and CDR2 are MDHEN and SYDVKM. The CDR3 totals 15 residues.

The chain links TRBV5-4 to TRBJ2-5; D uncertain. Trimming removed 0 bases at V and 4 bases at J, with 10 bases between. This CDR3 contains 14 residues. CDR1 and CDR2 from the germline V gene are SGHNT and YYREEE (reference sequence). Here the CDR3 reads CASSLAMRLETQYF. The DNA for the CDR3 is TGTGCCAGCAGCTTGGCGATGAGGTTAGAGACCCAGTACTTC.

The chain carries TRBV5-1 and TRBJ1-2, with D perhaps TRBD1 (5 bases). The ends were cut back, 3 bases at V and 4 bases at J, with 10 bases in the middle. Germline V gene sequence: CDR1 SGHRS, CDR2 YFSETQ. CDR3 length: 13 residues. In DNA form, the CDR3 reads TGCGCCAGCAGCTCAGACAGCACCTATGGCTACACCTTC. Its protein is CASSSDSTYGYTF.

This clone was seen more than once but under ten times. CDR3 DNA sequence: TGTGCCAGCAGCCCCCAGGGTAGAGGGCAGTACTTC. This codes for CASSPQGRGQYF. This chain connects TRBV7-2 to TRBJ2-7; TRBD1 is a possible D gene (5 bases). CDR3 length equals 12 residues. Germline CDR1 SGHTA, CDR2 FQGNSA. V lost 5 bases to trimming and J lost 9 bases, with 14 bases between them.

The gene calls are TRBV27 and TRBJ2-7, with 9 bases fitting TRBD1. Germline V lookup: CDR1 MNHEY, CDR2 SMNVEV (reference sequence). Trimming removed 1 base from V and 3 bases from J; junction bases left unmatched: 7. The CDR3 has 16 residues. The CDR3 spells CASSLWGQGRFYEQYF. The CDR3 region has the DNA TGTGCCAGCAGTTTATGGGGACAGGGCCGGTTCTACGAGCAGTACTTC.

CDR3 in amino acids: CASSYSGLNQPQHF. CDR3 bases: TGTGCCAGCAGTTACTCGGGCCTGAATCAGCCCCAGCATTTT. The V and J genes are TRBV6-5 and TRBJ1-5; the D is unclear. The CDR3 has 14 amino acids. The germline gives CDR1 MNHEY, CDR2 SVGAGI. V was cut by 0 bases and J by 4 bases, with 7 bases left in between.

This rearrangement joins TRBV19 to TRBJ1-2; D unresolved. Germline values: CDR1 LNHDA, CDR2 SQIVND (reference sequence). The CDR3 covers 15 residues. With 4 bases removed from V and 0 bases from J, the gap between germline ends came to 12 bases. CDR3 region: CASSRGVSPNYGYTF. The CDR3 DNA reads TGTGCCAGTAGTAGAGGAGTCAGTCCTAACTATGGCTACACCTTC.

This clone was counted between two and nine times. The V gene is TRBV7-2, the J gene TRBJ1-4; D perhaps matches TRBD1 (6 bases). The germline CDR1 and CDR2 sequences are SGHTA and FQGNSA. There are 12 residues in the CDR3. Trimming took off 5 bases at V and 12 bases at J, with 13 bases between the two ends. The DNA of the CDR3 is TGTGCCAGCAGCCAGGGGCTAGCGGAACTGTTTTTT. This sequence encodes CASSQGLAELFF.

This rearrangement joins TRBV6-5 to TRBJ1-1; D is ambiguous. V was cut by 1 base and J by 2 bases, with 11 bases left in between. The V gene's germline CDR1 is MNHEY and CDR2 SVGAGI. The CDR3 spans 15 residues. The CDR3 sequence: CASSYWAPDNTEAFF. In DNA, the CDR3 is TGTGCCAGCAGTTACTGGGCGCCCGACAACACTGAAGCTTTCTTT.

This chain connects TRBV4-1 to TRBJ1-5; 8 bases fit TRBD1. Germline CDR1 MGHRA, CDR2 YSYEKL. With V trimmed by 3 bases and J by 5 bases, 12 bases remained unmatched. The CDR3 loop spans 17 amino acids. The CDR3 nucleotides read TGCGCCAGCAGCCATCCCCATCAGGGGGCCGGTGATCAGCCCCAGCATTTT. Amino acids: CASSHPHQGAGDQPQHF.

This chain connects TRBV7-3 to TRBJ2-1; 9 bases match TRBD2. The CDR3 has 15 residues. The V segment lost 5 bases and the J segment 4 bases; nucleotides outside the gene matches: 6. Germline CDR1 and CDR2: SGHTA and FQGTGA. This CDR3 is CASSRVTSGYNEQFF. The CDR3 coding sequence is TGTGCCAGCAGCCGCGTGACTAGCGGATACAATGAGCAGTTCTTC.

This chain connects TRBV6-1 to TRBJ2-5; D might be TRBD1 (6 bases). CDR3 length: 13 residues. Germline values: CDR1 MNHNS, CDR2 SASEGT. The germline V and J ends were trimmed by 7 bases and 1 base, with 10 bases remaining between them. The CDR3 sequence is CASTWDIQETQYF. CDR3 DNA: TGTGCCAGCACCTGGGACATCCAAGAGACCCAGTACTTC.

The V gene is TRBV30, the J gene TRBJ1-5; D is undetermined. V was shortened by 2 bases and J by 5 bases, with 13 bases between the two germline ends. Germline V CDR1 and CDR2: GTSNPN, SVGIG (reference sequence). The CDR3 contains 14 residues. CDR3 nucleotides: TGTGCCTGGAGTTATGGAGGGTTGGATCAGCCCCAGCATTTT. This sequence encodes CAWSYGGLDQPQHF.

The chain recombines TRBV5-4 with TRBJ2-1; D gene uncertain. Germline CDR1 reads SGHNT; CDR2 reads YYREEE (reference sequence). The V gene lost 0 bases and the J gene lost 2 bases, with 6 bases spanning the gap. The CDR3 runs 14 residues. The CDR3 DNA reads TGTGCCAGCAGCTTGGTGCAGGCCTACAATGAGCAGTTCTTC. This encodes CASSLVQAYNEQFF. The variable domain in full, with the rest retrieved from reference TRBV5-4 and TRBJ2-1, is ETGVTQSPTHLIKTRGQQVTLRCSSQSGHNTVSWYQQALGQGPQFIFQYYREEENGRGNFPPRFSGLQFPNYSSELNVNALELDDSALYLCASSLVQAYNEQFFGPGTRLTVL.

This sequence joins TRBV21-1 and TRBJ1-1. TRBV21-1 represents a pseudogene. The CDR3 has 15 amino acids. Here the CDR3 reads CASSKDPRGATEAFF. Written as DNA, the CDR3 is TGTGCCAGCAGCAAAGATCCGCGAGGAGCCACTGAAGCTTTCTTT.

The rearrangement uses TRBV7-2 and TRBJ1-5; TRBD1 might be the D (5 bases). Per germline, CDR1 SGHTA and CDR2 FQGNSA. Trimming removed 4 bases from V and 7 bases from J, with 11 bases in between. The CDR3 spans 13 residues. The CDR3 nucleotides are TGTGCCAGCAGCTCCGGGTACAGGCAGCCCCAGCATTTT. Amino acid sequence: CASSSGYRQPQHF.

The chain has TRBV19 and TRBJ2-1, with 7 positions matching TRBD2. After removal of 5 bases from V and 0 bases from J, the junction contained 7 bases not matched to a gene. Germline values: CDR1 LNHDA, CDR2 SQIVND (reference sequence). The CDR3 is made up of 16 amino acids. The CDR3, as DNA: TGTGCCAGTAGTCCCCTAGCGGTCAGCTCCTACAATGAGCAGTTCTTC. It encodes CASSPLAVSSYNEQFF.

V usage is TRBV28 and J usage is TRBJ2-7, with D uncertain. Trimming took off 6 bases at V and 3 bases at J, with 12 bases between the two ends. The CDR3 sequence is 13 residues long. Germline lookup yields CDR1 MDHEN and CDR2 SYDVKM. CDR3 coding DNA: TGTGCCAGCAGCCCCCCCCGGAGCTACGAGCAGTACTTC. Its protein product is CASSPPRSYEQYF.